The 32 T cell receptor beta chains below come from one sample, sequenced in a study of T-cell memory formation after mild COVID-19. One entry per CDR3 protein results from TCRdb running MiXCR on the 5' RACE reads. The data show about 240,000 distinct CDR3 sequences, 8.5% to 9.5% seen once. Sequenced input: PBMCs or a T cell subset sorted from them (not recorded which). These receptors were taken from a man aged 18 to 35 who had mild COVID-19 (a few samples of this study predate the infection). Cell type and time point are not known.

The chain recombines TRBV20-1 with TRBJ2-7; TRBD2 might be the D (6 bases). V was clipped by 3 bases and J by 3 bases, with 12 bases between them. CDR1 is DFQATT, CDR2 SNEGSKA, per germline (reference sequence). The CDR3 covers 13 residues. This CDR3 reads CSASPGLRYEQYF. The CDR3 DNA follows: TGCAGTGCTAGCCCGGGACTTCGCTACGAGCAGTACTTC.

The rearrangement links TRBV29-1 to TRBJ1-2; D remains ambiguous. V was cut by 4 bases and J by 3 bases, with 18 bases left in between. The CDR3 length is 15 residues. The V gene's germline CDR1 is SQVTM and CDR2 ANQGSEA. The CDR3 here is CSVVGWAVEDYGYTF. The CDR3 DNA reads TGCAGCGTTGTCGGTTGGGCAGTCGAGGACTATGGCTACACCTTC.

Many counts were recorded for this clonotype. This CDR3 reads CASSFGTSGGTDTQYF. The CDR3 region has the DNA TGCGCCAGCAGCTTCGGGACTAGCGGGGGGACTGATACGCAGTATTTT. V usage is TRBV5-1 and J usage is TRBJ2-3; 15 nucleotides agree with TRBD2. CDR1 and CDR2 from the germline V gene are SGHRS and YFSETQ. There are 16 residues in the CDR3. V was clipped by 2 bases and J by 6 bases; unmatched bases: 4.

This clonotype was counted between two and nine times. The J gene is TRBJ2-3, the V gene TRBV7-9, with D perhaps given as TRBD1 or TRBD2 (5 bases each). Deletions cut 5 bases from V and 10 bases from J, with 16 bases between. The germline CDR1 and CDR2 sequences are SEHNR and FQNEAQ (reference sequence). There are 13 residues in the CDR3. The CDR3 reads CASSPPARGPQYF. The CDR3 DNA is TGTGCCAGCAGCCCCCCGGCGAGGGGCCCGCAGTATTTT.

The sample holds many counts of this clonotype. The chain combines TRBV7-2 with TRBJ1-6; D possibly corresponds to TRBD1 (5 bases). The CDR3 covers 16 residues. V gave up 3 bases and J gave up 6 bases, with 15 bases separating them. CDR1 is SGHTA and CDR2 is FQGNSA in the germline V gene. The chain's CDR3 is CASSLNTGWLNSPLHF. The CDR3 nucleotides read TGTGCCAGCAGCTTGAACACAGGCTGGCTTAATTCACCCCTCCACTTT.

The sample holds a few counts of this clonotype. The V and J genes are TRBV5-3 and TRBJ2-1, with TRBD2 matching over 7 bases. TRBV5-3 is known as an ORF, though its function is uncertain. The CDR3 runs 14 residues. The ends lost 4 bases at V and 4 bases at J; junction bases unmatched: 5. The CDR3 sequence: CARSEFGGYNEQFF. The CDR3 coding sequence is TGTGCCAGAAGCGAATTCGGGGGGTACAATGAGCAGTTCTTC.

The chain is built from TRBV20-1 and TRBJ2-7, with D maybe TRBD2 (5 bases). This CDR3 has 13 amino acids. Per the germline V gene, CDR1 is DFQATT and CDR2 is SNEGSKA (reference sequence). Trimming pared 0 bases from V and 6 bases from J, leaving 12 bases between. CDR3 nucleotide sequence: TGCAGTGCTAGAGACCGGAGTCGGGGCGAGCAGTACGTC. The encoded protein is CSARDRSRGEQYV.

The CDR3: CATSGQGWYTGELFF. The CDR3 DNA follows: TGTGCCACCAGCGGGCAGGGGTGGTACACCGGGGAGCTGTTTTTT. V and J are TRBV15 and TRBJ2-2, with D maybe TRBD1 (6 bases). The CDR3 totals 15 residues. Germline CDR1 and CDR2: LNHNV and YYDKDF (reference sequence). Trimming took off 5 bases at V and 3 bases at J, with 13 bases between the two ends.

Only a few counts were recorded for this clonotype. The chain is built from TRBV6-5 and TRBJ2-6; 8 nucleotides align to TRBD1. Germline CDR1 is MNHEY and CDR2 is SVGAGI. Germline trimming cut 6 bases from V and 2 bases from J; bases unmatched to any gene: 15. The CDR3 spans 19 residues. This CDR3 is CASSPVGGQGHPGANVLTF. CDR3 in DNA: TGTGCCAGCAGCCCGGTAGGCGGACAGGGACATCCTGGGGCCAACGTCCTGACTTTC.

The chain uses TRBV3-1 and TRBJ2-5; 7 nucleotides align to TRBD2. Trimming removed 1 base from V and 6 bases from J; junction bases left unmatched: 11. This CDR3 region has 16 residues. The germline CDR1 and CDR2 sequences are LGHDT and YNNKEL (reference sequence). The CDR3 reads CASSQGSPGREKTQYF. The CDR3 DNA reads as TGTGCCAGCAGCCAAGGCTCGCCGGGGAGGGAGAAGACCCAGTACTTC.

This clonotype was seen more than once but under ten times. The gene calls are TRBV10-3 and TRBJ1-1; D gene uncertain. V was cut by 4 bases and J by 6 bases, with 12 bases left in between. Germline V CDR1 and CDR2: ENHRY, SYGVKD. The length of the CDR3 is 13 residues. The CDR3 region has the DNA TGTGCCATCAGTGGGGGAGGCCTCCCTGAAGCTTTCTTT. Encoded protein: CAISGGGLPEAFF.

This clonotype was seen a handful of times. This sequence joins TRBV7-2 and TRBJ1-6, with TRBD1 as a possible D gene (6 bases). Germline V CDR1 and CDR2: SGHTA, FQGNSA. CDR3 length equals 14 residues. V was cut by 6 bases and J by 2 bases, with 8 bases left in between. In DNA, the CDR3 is TGTGCCAGCAGAACAGGGCCCTATAATTCACCCCTCCACTTT. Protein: CASRTGPYNSPLHF.

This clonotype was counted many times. The CDR3 nucleotides are TGCGCCAGCAGCTTGGGGGCTAGCGGAAGCACAGATACGCAGTATTTT. Translating gives CASSLGASGSTDTQYF. The gene calls are TRBV5-1 and TRBJ2-3; 7 bases agree with TRBD2. With 0 bases clipped from V and 0 bases from J, the junction kept 4 bases outside the gene matches. The germline CDR1 and CDR2 sequences are SGHRS and YFSETQ. The CDR3 totals 16 residues.

This CDR3 reads CASSGGQDYSPLHF. The DNA of the CDR3 is TGTGCCAGCAGTGGTGGACAGGATTATTCACCCCTCCACTTT. This chain links TRBV6-1 with TRBJ1-6; 7 nucleotides align to TRBD1. V lost 4 bases to trimming and J lost 8 bases; unmatched junction nucleotides: 5. The CDR3 runs to 14 residues. Per the germline V gene, CDR1 is MNHNS and CDR2 is SASEGT.

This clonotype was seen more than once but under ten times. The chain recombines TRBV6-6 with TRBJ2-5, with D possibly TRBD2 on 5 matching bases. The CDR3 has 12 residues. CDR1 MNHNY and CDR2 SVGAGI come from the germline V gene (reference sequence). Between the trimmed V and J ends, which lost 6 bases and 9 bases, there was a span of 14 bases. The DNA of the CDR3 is TGTGCCAGCAGCCACCTCCGCGGGTCCCAGTACTTC. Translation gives CASSHLRGSQYF.

The CDR3 coding sequence is TGTGCCAGCAGTGAATATGTAGGGACCGGGGAGCTGTTTTTT. Its protein is CASSEYVGTGELFF. The chain links TRBV25-1 to TRBJ2-2; no reliable D call. The V end lost 0 bases, the J end lost 5 bases, and 7 bases lay between the germline ends. Germline CDR1 MGHDK, CDR2 SYGVNS. This CDR3 contains 14 residues.

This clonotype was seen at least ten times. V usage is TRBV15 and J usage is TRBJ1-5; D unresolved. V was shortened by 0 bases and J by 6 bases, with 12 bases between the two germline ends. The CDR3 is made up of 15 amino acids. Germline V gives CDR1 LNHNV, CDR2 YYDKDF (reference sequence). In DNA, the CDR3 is TGTGCCACCAGCAGAGAAAGAGGGTTCGGTCAGCCCCAGCATTTT. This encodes CATSRERGFGQPQHF.

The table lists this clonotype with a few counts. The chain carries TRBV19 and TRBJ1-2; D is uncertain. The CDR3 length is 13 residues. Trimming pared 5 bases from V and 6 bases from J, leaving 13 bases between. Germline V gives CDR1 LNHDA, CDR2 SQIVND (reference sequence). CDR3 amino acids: CASSLSGSNGYTF. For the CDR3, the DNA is TGTGCCAGTAGTCTGTCGGGGTCCAATGGCTACACCTTC.

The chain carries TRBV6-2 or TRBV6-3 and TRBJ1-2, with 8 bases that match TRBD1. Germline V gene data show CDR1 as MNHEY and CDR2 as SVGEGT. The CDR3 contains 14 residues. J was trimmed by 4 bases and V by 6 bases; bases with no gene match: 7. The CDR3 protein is CASRRAGGSYGYTF. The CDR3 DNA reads TGTGCCAGCAGGCGAGCAGGGGGCAGCTATGGCTACACCTTC.

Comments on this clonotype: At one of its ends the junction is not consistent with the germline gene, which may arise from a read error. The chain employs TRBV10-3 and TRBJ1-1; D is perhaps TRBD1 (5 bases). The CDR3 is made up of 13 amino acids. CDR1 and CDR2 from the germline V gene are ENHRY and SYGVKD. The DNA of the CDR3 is TGTGCCATCAGTGATTTGGAACAGGTGAACGTCCGTTTT. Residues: CAISDLEQVNVRF.

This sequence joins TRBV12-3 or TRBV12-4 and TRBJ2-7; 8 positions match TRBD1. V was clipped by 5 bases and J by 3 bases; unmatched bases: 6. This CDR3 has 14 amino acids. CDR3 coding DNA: TGTGCCAGCAGTGGGACAGGTCTATTCTACGAGCAGTACTTC. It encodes CASSGTGLFYEQYF.

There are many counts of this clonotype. The CDR3 DNA reads as TGCGCCAGCAGCTTGGACGGGCAGAACACTGAAGCTTTCTTT. Its translation is CASSLDGQNTEAFF. This chain uses TRBV5-1 with TRBJ1-1; D remains unclear. CDR1 SGHRS and CDR2 YFSETQ come from the germline V gene. V gave up 0 bases and J gave up 1 base, with 7 bases separating them. CDR3 length: 14 residues.

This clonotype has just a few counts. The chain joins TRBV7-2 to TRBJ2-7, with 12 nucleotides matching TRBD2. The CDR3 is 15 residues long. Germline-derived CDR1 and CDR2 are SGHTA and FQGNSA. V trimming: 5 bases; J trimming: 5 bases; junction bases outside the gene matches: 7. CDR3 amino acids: CASSPTSGGGNEQYV. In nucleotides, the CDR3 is TGTGCCAGCAGCCCGACTAGCGGGGGAGGTAACGAGCAGTACGTC.

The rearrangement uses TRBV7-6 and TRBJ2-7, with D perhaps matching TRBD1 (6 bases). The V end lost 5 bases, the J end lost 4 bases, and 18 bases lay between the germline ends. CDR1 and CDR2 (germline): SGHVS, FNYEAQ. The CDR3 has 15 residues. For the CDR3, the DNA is TGTGCCAGCAGCCCAGGACAGCGGCGGGTATACGAGCAGTACTTC. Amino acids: CASSPGQRRVYEQYF.

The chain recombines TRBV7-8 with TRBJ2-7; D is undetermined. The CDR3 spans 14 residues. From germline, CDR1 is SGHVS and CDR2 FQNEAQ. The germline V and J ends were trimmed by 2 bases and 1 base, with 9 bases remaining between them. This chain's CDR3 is CASSLLSGSYEQYV. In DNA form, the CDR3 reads TGTGCCAGCAGCTTATTGAGTGGGTCCTACGAGCAGTACGTC.

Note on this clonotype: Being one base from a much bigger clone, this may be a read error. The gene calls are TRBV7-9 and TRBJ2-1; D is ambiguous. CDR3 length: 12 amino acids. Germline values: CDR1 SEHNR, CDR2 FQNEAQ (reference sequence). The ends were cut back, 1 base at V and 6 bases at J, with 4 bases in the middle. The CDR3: CASSLGINEQFF. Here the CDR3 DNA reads TGTGCCAGCAGCTTAGGGATCAATGAGCAGTTCTTC.

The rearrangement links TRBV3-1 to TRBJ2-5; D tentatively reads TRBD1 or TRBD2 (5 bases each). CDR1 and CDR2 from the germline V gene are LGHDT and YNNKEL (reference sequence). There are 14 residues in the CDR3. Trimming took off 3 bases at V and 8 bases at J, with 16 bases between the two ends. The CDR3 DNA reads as TGTGCCAGCAGCCATGGGACGGGTACAGGTACCCAGTACTTC. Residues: CASSHGTGTGTQYF.

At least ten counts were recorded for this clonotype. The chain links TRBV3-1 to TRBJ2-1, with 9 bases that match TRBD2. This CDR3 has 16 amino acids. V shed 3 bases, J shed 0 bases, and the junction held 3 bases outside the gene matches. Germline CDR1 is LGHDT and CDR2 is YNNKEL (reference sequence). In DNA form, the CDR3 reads TGTGCCAGCAGCCACCGCGGGGGGGCCTCCTACAATGAGCAGTTCTTC. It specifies CASSHRGGASYNEQFF.

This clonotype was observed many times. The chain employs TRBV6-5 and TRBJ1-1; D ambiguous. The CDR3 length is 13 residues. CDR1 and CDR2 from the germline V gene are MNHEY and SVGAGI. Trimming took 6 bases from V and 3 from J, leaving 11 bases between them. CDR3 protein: CASSLGRDTEAFF. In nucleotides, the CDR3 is TGTGCCAGCAGCTTAGGTCGGGACACTGAAGCTTTCTTT.

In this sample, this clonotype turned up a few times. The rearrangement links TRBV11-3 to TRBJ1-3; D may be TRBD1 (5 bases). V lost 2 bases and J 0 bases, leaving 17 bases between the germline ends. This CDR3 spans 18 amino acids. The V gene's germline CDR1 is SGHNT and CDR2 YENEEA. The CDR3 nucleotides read TGTGCCAGCAGCTTATCGCAAGGCGGGACCACCTCTGGAAACACCATATATTTT. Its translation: CASSLSQGGTTSGNTIYF. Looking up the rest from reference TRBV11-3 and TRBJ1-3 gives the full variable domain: EAGVVQSPRYKIIEKKQPVAFWCNPISGHNTLYWYLQNLGQGPELLIRYENEEAVDDSQLPKDRFSAERLKGVDSTLKIQPAELGDSAVYLCASSLSQGGTTSGNTIYFGEGSWLTVV.

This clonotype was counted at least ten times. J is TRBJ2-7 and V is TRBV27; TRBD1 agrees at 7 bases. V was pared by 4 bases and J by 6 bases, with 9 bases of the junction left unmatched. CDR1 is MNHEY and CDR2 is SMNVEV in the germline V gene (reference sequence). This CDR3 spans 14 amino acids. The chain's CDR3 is CASSSRTGVGEQYV. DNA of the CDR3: TGTGCCAGCAGTTCGAGAACAGGGGTGGGCGAGCAGTACGTC.

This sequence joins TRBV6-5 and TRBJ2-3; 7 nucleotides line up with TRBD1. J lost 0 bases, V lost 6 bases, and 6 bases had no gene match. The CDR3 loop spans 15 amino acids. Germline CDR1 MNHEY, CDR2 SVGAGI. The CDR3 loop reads CASSPQGISTDTQYF. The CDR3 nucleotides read TGTGCCAGCAGCCCACAGGGGATTAGCACAGATACGCAGTATTTT.